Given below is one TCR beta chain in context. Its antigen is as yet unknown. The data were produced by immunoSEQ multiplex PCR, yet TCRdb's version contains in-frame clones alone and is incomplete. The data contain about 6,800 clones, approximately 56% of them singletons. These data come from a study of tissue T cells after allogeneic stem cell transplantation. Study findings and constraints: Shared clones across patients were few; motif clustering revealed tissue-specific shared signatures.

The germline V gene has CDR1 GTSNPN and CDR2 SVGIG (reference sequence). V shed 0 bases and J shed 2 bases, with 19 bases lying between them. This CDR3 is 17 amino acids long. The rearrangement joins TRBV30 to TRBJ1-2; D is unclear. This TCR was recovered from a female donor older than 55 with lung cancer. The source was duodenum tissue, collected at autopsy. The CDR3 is CAWSVPSSHRRNYGYTF. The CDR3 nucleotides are TGTGCCTGGAGTGTACCATCAAGCCACCGGAGAAACTATGGCTACACCTTC.